The entry that follows covers one TCR beta chain sequence. Original analysis: Estimated nucleated cell counts came from reference gene primer amplification. The repertoire was sequenced with immunoSEQ multiplex PCR; TCRdb's copy has only in-frame clones and lacks some. That table is the source of V, J and clone size, and D and trimming were worked out from the DNA. Altogether more than 250,000 clones are present, 80% to 90% being singletons, with the ten largest covering 1% to 1.5%. The record originates from a study of blood T cell repertoires in COVID-19. The overall study: There were acute and convalescent COVID-19 samples, and they came from the United States, Italy and Spain. PBMCs, B-cell-depleted T cells, or T cells were the source of the cDNA or gDNA that made up the material.

The TCR comes from a woman aged 45-65 years with acute or convalescent COVID-19. The source material was peripheral blood.

Written as DNA, the CDR3 is TGCGCCAGCAGCCCTACGGGGGGCTCTTACGAGCAGTACGTC. It translates to CASSPTGGSYEQYV. This chain joins TRBV4-1 and TRBJ2-7, with D possibly being TRBD2 (7 bases). This CDR3 contains 14 residues. Between the trimmed V and J ends, which lost 4 bases and 4 bases, there was a span of 14 bases. Germline CDR1 reads MGHRA; CDR2 reads YSYEKL.